The clone carrying this T cell receptor (beta chain) came up a few times. The antigen remains unidentified. Using immunoSEQ multiplex PCR, the repertoire was profiled, and TCRdb retains in-frame clones only, with some absent. The sample contains about 24,000 clones, around 88% of which appear only once. Locally advanced or metastatic urothelial carcinoma affected all patients. Germline assignment: CDR1 MRHNA and CDR2 SNTAGT. Trimming removed 6 bases from V and 1 base from J, with 9 bases in between. The CDR3 contains 13 residues. This specimen comes from a study of PD-L1 blockade in urothelial cancer. About the research overall: Researchers found blood samples held a median of roughly 140,000 T cells. Study-level results: Durable-benefit patients had greater expansion of tumor-associated blood clones at 3 weeks.

The input for sequencing was PBMCs, taken around atezolizumab (anti-PD-L1) treatment. The receptor's source is a middle-aged man with urothelial cancer. The chain has TRBV6-4 and TRBJ1-1, with a tentative D call TRBD1 (6 bases). The DNA for the CDR3 is TGTGCCAGCAGACCGGACAGGAACACTGAAGCTTTCTTT. Residues: CASRPDRNTEAFF.